Below, one TCR beta chain is given with its context. The data originate from a study of T cell changes during pregnancy in multiple sclerosis. The V and J ends lost 6 bases and 0 bases respectively, with 8 bases between them. CDR1 and CDR2 (germline): SGHTA, FQGNSA. CDR3 size: 13 residues. Profiled with immunoSEQ multiplex PCR; TCRdb holds only in-frame clones, not every one. The table includes 68,000 or so clones, less than 95% detected once. This specimen consisted of peripheral blood, obtained in the second trimester of pregnancy. This sequence joins TRBV7-2 and TRBJ1-1, with a possible D match to TRBD1 (5 bases). This sequence originates from a female donor with multiple sclerosis, enrolled in a pregnancy study. The CDR3 loop reads CASREQVNTEAFF. The CDR3 DNA follows: TGTGCCAGCAGGGAACAGGTGAACACTGAAGCTTTCTTT.